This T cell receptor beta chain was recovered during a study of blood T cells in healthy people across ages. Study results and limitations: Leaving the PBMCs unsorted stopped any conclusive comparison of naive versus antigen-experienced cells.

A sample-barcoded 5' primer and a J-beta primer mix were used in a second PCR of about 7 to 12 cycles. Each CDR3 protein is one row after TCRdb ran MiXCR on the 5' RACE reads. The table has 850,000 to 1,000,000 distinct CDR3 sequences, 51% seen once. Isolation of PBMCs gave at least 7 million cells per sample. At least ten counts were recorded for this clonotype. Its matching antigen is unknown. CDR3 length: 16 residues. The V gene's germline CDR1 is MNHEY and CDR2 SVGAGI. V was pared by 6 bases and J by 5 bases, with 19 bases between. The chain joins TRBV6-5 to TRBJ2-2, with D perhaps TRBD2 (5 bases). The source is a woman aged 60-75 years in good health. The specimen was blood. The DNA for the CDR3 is TGTGCCAGCAGACCGCAACTAGTAAGATTAACCGGGGAGCTGTTTTTT. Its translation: CASRPQLVRLTGELFF.